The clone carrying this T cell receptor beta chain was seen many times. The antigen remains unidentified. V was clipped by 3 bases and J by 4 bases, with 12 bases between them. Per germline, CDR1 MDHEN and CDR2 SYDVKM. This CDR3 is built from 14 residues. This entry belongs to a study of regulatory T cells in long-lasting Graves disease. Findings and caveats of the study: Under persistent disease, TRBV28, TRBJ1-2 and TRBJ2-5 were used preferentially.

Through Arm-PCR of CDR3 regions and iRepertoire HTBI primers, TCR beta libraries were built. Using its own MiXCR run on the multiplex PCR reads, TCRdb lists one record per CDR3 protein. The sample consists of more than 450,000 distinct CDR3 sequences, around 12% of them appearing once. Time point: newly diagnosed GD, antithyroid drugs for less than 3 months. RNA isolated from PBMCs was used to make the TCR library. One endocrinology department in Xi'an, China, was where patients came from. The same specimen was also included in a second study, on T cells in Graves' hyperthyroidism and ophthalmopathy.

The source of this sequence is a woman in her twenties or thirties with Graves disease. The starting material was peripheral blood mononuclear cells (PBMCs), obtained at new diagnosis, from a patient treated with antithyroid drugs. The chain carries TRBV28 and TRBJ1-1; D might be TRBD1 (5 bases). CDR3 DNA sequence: TGTGCCAGCAGTTTCGACACAAGGGGCACTGAAGCTTTCTTT. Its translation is CASSFDTRGTEAFF. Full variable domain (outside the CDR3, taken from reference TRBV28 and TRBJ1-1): DVKVTQSSRYLVKRTGEKVFLECVQDMDHENMFWYRQDPGLGLRLIYFSYDVKMKEKGDIPEGYSVSREKKERFSLILESASTNQTSMYLCASSFDTRGTEAFFGQGTRLTVV.